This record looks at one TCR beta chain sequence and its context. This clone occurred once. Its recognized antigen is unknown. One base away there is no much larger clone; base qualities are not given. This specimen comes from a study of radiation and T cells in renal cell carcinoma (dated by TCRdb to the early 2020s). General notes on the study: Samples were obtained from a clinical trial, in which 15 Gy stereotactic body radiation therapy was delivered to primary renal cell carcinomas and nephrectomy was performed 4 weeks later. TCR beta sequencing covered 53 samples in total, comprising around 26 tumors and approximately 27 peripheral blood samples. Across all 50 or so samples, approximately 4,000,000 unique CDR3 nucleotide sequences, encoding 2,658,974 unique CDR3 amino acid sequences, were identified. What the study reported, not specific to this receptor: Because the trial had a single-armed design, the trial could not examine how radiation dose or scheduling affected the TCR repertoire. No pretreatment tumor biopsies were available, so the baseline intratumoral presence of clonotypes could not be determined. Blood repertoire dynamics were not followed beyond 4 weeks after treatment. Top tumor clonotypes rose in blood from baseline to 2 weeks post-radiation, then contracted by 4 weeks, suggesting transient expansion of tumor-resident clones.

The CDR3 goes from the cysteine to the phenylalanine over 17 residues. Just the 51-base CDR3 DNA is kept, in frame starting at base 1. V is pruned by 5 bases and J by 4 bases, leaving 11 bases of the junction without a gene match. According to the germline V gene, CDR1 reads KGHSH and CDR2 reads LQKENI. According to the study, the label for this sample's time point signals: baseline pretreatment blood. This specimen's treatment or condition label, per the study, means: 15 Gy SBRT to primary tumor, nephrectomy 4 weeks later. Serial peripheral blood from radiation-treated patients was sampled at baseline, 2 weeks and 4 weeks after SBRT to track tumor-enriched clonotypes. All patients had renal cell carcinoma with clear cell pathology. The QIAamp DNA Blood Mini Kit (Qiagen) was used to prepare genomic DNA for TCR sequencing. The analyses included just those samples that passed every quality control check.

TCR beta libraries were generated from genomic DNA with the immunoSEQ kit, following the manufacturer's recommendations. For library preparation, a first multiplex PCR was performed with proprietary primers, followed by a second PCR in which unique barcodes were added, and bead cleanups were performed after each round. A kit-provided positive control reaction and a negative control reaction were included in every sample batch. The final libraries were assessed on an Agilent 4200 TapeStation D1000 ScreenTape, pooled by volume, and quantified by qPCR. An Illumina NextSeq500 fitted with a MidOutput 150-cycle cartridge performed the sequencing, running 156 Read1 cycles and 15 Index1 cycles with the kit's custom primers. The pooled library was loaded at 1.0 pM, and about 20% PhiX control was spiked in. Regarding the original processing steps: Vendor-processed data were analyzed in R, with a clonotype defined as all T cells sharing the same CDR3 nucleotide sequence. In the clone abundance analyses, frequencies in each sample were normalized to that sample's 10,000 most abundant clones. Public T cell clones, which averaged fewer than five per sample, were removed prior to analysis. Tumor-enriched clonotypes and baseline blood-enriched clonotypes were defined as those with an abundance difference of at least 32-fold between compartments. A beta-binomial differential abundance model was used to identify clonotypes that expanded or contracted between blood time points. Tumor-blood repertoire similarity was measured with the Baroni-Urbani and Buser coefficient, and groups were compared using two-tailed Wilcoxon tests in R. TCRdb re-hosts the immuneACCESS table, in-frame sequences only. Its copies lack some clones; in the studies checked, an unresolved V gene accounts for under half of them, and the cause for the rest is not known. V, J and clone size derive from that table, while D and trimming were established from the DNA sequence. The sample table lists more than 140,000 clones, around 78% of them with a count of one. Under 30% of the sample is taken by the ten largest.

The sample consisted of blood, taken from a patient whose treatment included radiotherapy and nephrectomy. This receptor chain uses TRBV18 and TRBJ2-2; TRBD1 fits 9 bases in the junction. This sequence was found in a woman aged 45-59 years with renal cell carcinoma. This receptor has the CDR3 CASSSGTGPSLTGELFF. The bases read TGTGCCAGCTCATCCGGGACAGGGCCTAGTCTCACCGGGGAGCTGTTTTTT.